This T cell receptor beta chain comes out of a study of radiotherapy plus CTLA-4 blockade in lung cancer. Study overall: Among enrolled patients, 15% to 20% responded and roughly 31% achieved disease control. The study, taken as a whole, reports: Reports identified early blood T cell clone dynamics, with interferon-beta, as the best response predictor. The study found tumor-derived TCR clones expanded in blood after radiotherapy plus ipilimumab.

A word on this clone: Its target is not known.

Focal radiation with ipilimumab CTLA-4 blockade was given to patients with chemo-refractory metastatic non-small-cell lung cancer. Libraries were prepared by immunoSEQ multiplex PCR; TCRdb keeps only in-frame clonotypes and omits some of them. The table records around 55,000 clones, roughly 79% of them present only once. Specimen: peripheral blood, collected from a patient treated with radiotherapy plus ipilimumab. The origin of this receptor is a human donor with non-small cell lung cancer whose response to radiotherapy plus ipilimumab could not be evaluated.

The CDR3: CASSLSPGTGSGYTF. In nucleotides, the CDR3 is TGTGCCAGCAGTTTATCCCCCGGGACAGGGAGCGGCTACACCTTC. V gene TRBV28 combines with J gene TRBJ1-2, with 9 bases matching TRBD1. V dropped 1 base and J dropped 8; count of bases not matched to a gene: 8. The length of the CDR3 is 15 residues. CDR1 and CDR2 (germline): MDHEN, SYDVKM.